This passage covers 22 T cell receptor beta chains from one sample sequenced in a study of cytomegalovirus exposure and HLA in healthy donors. PCR used 60 Vbeta primers and 13 Jbeta primers. Sequencing was performed with immunoSEQ multiplex PCR; in TCRdb, only in-frame clones are kept and a portion is missing. Here the sample spans about 240,000 clones, roughly 78% being singletons. Input material: PBMCs. The receptors come from a boy between 10 and 17 years old in good health and CMV-seronegative.

The rearrangement joins TRBV6-1 to TRBJ1-2, with TRBD1 matching over 8 bases. This CDR3 spans 17 amino acids. The J segment lost 7 bases and the V segment lost 0 bases, leaving 13 bases of the junction unmatched. In germline, CDR1 is MNHNS, CDR2 SASEGT. The CDR3 here is CASSEAIWYETGVGYTF. The CDR3 DNA follows: TGTGCCAGCAGTGAAGCGATCTGGTATGAGACAGGGGTTGGCTACACCTTC.

The rearrangement joins TRBV28 to TRBJ2-1, with D perhaps TRBD1 (6 bases). The germline V gene has CDR1 MDHEN and CDR2 SYDVKM. V was clipped by 5 bases and J by 4 bases, with 9 bases between them. This CDR3 is 13 amino acids long. This chain's CDR3 is CASSHRDYNEQFF. The CDR3 DNA is TGTGCCAGCAGTCACAGGGATTACAATGAGCAGTTCTTC.

The CDR3 region is CASTDRVDGYTF. As DNA, the CDR3 is TGTGCCAGCACGGACAGGGTAGATGGCTACACCTTC. The rearrangement uses TRBV6-5 and TRBJ1-2, with 8 bases matching TRBD1. CDR1 MNHEY and CDR2 SVGAGI come from the germline V gene. Trimming took 7 bases from V and 6 from J; bases not matched to a gene: 4. This CDR3 region has 12 residues.

For this clone: This CDR3 is also generated by other DNA sequences in the sample. The chain carries TRBV6-1 and TRBJ1-2; D is possibly TRBD1 (6 bases). The V and J ends lost 10 bases and 5 bases respectively, with 20 bases between them. CDR1 is MNHNS and CDR2 is SASEGT in the germline V gene. The CDR3 spans 14 residues. CDR3: CATSPQGSKYGYTF. For the CDR3, the DNA is TGTGCCACCTCACCACAGGGATCGAAATATGGCTACACCTTC.

The chain carries TRBV6-1 and TRBJ2-5, with D uncertain. Germline loops: CDR1 MNHNS, CDR2 SASEGT. The CDR3 is 16 amino acids. Trimming pared 0 bases from V and 3 bases from J, leaving 14 bases between. DNA for the CDR3: TGTGCCAGCAGTGAAGCGTTCGGGTTCTTTAAAGAGACCCAGTACTTC. It yields the protein CASSEAFGFFKETQYF.

The chain joins TRBV27 to TRBJ1-1; D gene uncertain. Trimming shortened V by 6 bases and J by 2 bases, and 4 bases separated the two germline ends. The CDR3 runs 11 residues. Germline CDR1 MNHEY, CDR2 SMNVEV (reference sequence). The DNA for the CDR3 is TGTGCCAGCAGGACTAACACTGAAGCTTTCTTT. It translates to CASRTNTEAFF.

The chain uses TRBV11-3 and TRBJ2-1; no clear D gene. The CDR3 is 12 residues long. Looked up from germline, CDR1 is SGHNT and CDR2 is YENEEA. Trimming removed 1 base from V and 8 bases from J, with 6 bases in between. The CDR3 reads CASSLVGDEQFF. The CDR3 DNA sequence: TGTGCCAGCAGCTTAGTCGGTGATGAGCAGTTCTTC.

V is TRBV19 and J is TRBJ2-1; 8 positions match TRBD2. Germline CDR1 reads LNHDA; CDR2 reads SQIVND (reference sequence). V shed 1 base and J 4 bases; nucleotides not matched to a gene: 6. CDR3 length equals 16 residues. As DNA, the CDR3 is TGTGCCAGTAGTATAGCAGCCGGGACTAGATACAATGAGCAGTTCTTC. Amino acid sequence: CASSIAAGTRYNEQFF.

Regarding this clone: Sequence at one end of the junction differs from germline and may be a read error. J is TRBJ2-7 and V is TRBV6-6, with TRBD2 matching 12 bases. In germline, CDR1 is MNHNY, CDR2 SVGAGI (reference sequence). The CDR3 has 15 residues. In nucleotides, the CDR3 is TGTGCCAGCAGCTCGACTAGCGGGAGTTCCTACGAGCAGCACTTC. Translating gives CASSSTSGSSYEQHF.

The chain carries TRBV7-8 and TRBJ1-5; 11 bases align to TRBD1. Germline-derived CDR1 and CDR2 are SGHVS and FQNEAQ. V gave up 5 bases and J gave up 3 bases; unmatched junction bases: 9. The CDR3 consists of 17 residues. This CDR3 reads CASSNRGQGAFNQPQHF. CDR3 nucleotides: TGTGCCAGCAGCAATCGCGGACAGGGGGCTTTCAATCAGCCCCAGCATTTT. Using reference TRBV7-8 and TRBJ1-5 for the parts outside the CDR3, the full variable domain is GAGVSQSPRYKVAKRGQDVALRCDPISGHVSLFWYQQALGQGPEFLTYFQNEAQLDKSGLPSDRFFAERPEGSVSTLKIQRTQQEDSAVYLCASSNRGQGAFNQPQHFGDGTRLSIL.

This rearrangement joins TRBV4-1 to TRBJ1-2; a possible D gene is TRBD1 (5 bases). The CDR3 consists of 15 residues. V was shortened by 2 bases and J by 1 base, with 11 bases between the two germline ends. CDR1 is MGHRA, CDR2 YSYEKL, per germline. CDR3 region: CASSQTATDNYGYTF. The CDR3 region has the DNA TGCGCCAGCAGCCAAACCGCGACAGATAACTATGGCTACACCTTC.

The V and J genes are TRBV27 and TRBJ1-2; a weak D match, TRBD1 (6 bases). The germline V gene has CDR1 MNHEY and CDR2 SMNVEV (reference sequence). CDR3 length: 13 amino acids. The V end lost 4 bases, the J end lost 8 bases, and 14 bases lay between the germline ends. The CDR3 loop is CASSYRDTQGYTF. In DNA, the CDR3 is TGTGCCAGCAGTTACCGGGACACGCAAGGCTACACCTTC.

Only one count was recorded for this clone. This chain connects TRBV5-1 to TRBJ2-5, with D perhaps TRBD2 (6 bases). The CDR3 covers 14 residues. Germline loops: CDR1 SGHRS, CDR2 YFSETQ. The germline V and J ends were trimmed by 2 bases and 1 base, with 9 bases remaining between them. CDR3 bases: TGCGCCAGCAGCTTCCGGGACTCCCAAGAGACCCAGTACTTC. This translates into CASSFRDSQETQYF.

The V call is TRBV30, the J call TRBJ1-5, with 7 bases aligning to TRBD1. After removal of 3 bases from V and 2 bases from J, the junction contained 7 bases not matched to a gene. Per the germline V gene, CDR1 is GTSNPN and CDR2 is SVGIG (reference sequence). This CDR3 comprises 15 residues. CDR3 sequence: CAWRTQGGGNQPQHF. CDR3 bases: TGTGCCTGGAGGACTCAGGGGGGAGGCAATCAGCCCCAGCATTTT.

The chain couples TRBV7-9 to TRBJ2-5; weak D call: TRBD1 (6 bases). This CDR3 spans 15 amino acids. Per the germline V gene, CDR1 is SEHNR and CDR2 is FQNEAQ (reference sequence). Trimming pared 6 bases from V and 4 bases from J, leaving 18 bases between. The CDR3 DNA is TGTGCCAGCAGTTGGGTCCAGGGGCGCGGAGAGACCCAGTACTTC. Protein product: CASSWVQGRGETQYF.

The chain uses TRBV6-6 and TRBJ2-7, with 9 positions matching TRBD1. This CDR3 comprises 15 residues. CDR1 and CDR2 (germline): MNHNY, SVGAGI (reference sequence). V lost 2 bases and J lost 6; bases outside the gene matches: 8. The CDR3 sequence: CASSYRDRAVVEQYF. CDR3 nucleotides: TGTGCCAGCAGTTACAGGGACAGGGCGGTGGTCGAGCAGTACTTC.

This clone was seen a handful of times. The chain combines TRBV6-6 with TRBJ2-3; the match to TRBD1 covers 7 bases. The CDR3 contains 12 residues. Trimming took 6 bases from V and 9 from J; bases not matched to a gene: 6. Germline lookup yields CDR1 MNHNY and CDR2 SVGAGI (reference sequence). This CDR3 reads CASRTRTGTQYF. In DNA form, the CDR3 reads TGTGCCAGCAGAACCCGGACAGGAACGCAGTATTTT.

The chain links TRBV30 to TRBJ2-5; 7 bases line up with TRBD1. In germline, CDR1 is GTSNPN, CDR2 SVGIG (reference sequence). The CDR3 contains 13 residues. V lost 4 bases, J lost 5 bases, and 7 bases stayed unmatched. CDR3 DNA sequence: TGTGCCTGGAAGAATAAGGGGGCGGAGACCCAGTACTTC. This translates into CAWKNKGAETQYF.

The rearrangement joins TRBV14 to TRBJ1-2, with D maybe TRBD1 (5 bases). Per germline, CDR1 SGHDN and CDR2 FVKESK. Trimming removed 1 base at V and 3 bases at J, with 9 bases between. The CDR3 is 14 residues long. The CDR3 protein is CASSQVREDYGYTF. CDR3 sequence (DNA): TGTGCCAGCAGCCAAGTCAGGGAGGACTATGGCTACACCTTC.

This rearrangement joins TRBV7-8 to TRBJ1-5; a possible D gene is TRBD1 (6 bases). Trimming pared 3 bases from V and 7 bases from J, leaving 19 bases between. This CDR3 spans 16 amino acids. Per the germline V gene, CDR1 is SGHVS and CDR2 is FQNEAQ. CDR3 protein: CASSFSYRVGGQPQHF. The DNA of the CDR3 is TGTGCCAGCAGCTTTTCTTACAGGGTAGGAGGACAGCCCCAGCATTTT.

This clone was observed a single time. The chain uses TRBV6-1 and TRBJ1-1; the D gene is possibly TRBD1 (5 bases). The CDR3 consists of 13 residues. V was shortened by 4 bases and J by 5 bases, with 11 bases between the two germline ends. Germline CDR1 is MNHNS and CDR2 is SASEGT. DNA for the CDR3: TGTGCCAGCAGTGTTAGGGGAGGAACTGAAGCTTTCTTT. Protein product: CASSVRGGTEAFF.

The chain employs TRBV6-4 and TRBJ1-2, with D perhaps TRBD1 (5 bases). The CDR3 extends over 14 amino acids. Germline V gene data show CDR1 as MRHNA and CDR2 as SNTAGT. V was cut by 5 bases and J by 3 bases, with 13 bases left in between. This CDR3 is CASSYNAGDYGYTF. The CDR3 nucleotides read TGTGCCAGCAGTTATAACGCGGGGGACTATGGCTACACCTTC.